The clone carrying this T cell receptor beta chain was counted a few times. The antigen remains unidentified. CDR3 size: 14 residues. Germline trimming cut 6 bases from V and 2 bases from J; bases unmatched to any gene: 5. Per germline, CDR1 SGHAT and CDR2 FQNNGV. The data were obtained in a study of T cell repertoires in cytomegalovirus infection. A single record per CDR3 protein comes from TCRdb applying MiXCR to the reads. The table has 550,000 to 850,000 distinct CDR3 sequences, roughly 33% seen once. This TCR came from a human donor in good health (CMV status not recorded). Some clones in this sample may be carry-over from other donors' samples. The sequences come from cultured PBMCs, collected from culture after CMV antigen stimulation. The chain joins TRBV11-2 to TRBJ2-7; 9 bases line up with TRBD2. The CDR3 protein is CASRAGGRAYEQYF. The CDR3 region has the DNA TGTGCCAGCAGGGCCGGCGGGAGGGCCTACGAGCAGTACTTC.